This is a list of T cell receptor beta chains from one sample in a study of T-cell reconstitution after alpha-beta-depleted transplantation in children. TCRdb re-called the PCR reads with MiXCR, one entry per CDR3 protein. Of some 450,000 distinct CDR3 sequences in the sample, roughly 44% were seen once. Sequences were derived from PBMCs, sampled before TCRalphabeta/CD19-depleted stem cell transplant. The receptors here all came from a girl aged 2 to 9 with aplastic anemia, due to receive a stem cell transplant. Each CDR3 is given with its conserved first and last residue. The order of the fields is CDR3 length, D gene, V gene, J gene, clone size, CDR3 protein, CDR3 DNA. D genes are given only for firm matches. Not every row has a clone size; where given, it reads once, few, many or a size class.

cdr3_length: 15; d_call: TRBD1; v_call: TRBV6-1; j_call: TRBJ1-2; clone_size: .; cdr3_aa: CASSEVGQALYGYTF; cdr3_nt: TGTGCCAGCAGTGAAGTCGGACAGGCCCTCTATGGCTACACCTTC
cdr3_length: 16; d_call: .; v_call: TRBV20-1; j_call: TRBJ1-1; clone_size: few; cdr3_aa: CSAGARAQPLNTEAFF; cdr3_nt: TGCAGTGCTGGAGCAAGGGCGCAGCCCCTGAACACTGAAGCTTTCTTT
cdr3_length: 14; d_call: .; v_call: TRBV20-1; j_call: TRBJ2-7; clone_size: .; cdr3_aa: CSAKGSRVTYEQYF; cdr3_nt: TGCAGTGCTAAAGGATCTCGGGTTACCTACGAGCAGTACTTC
cdr3_length: 17; d_call: TRBD2; v_call: TRBV9; j_call: TRBJ2-3; clone_size: once; cdr3_aa: CASSVGFSGGGTDTQYF; cdr3_nt: TGTGCCAGCAGCGTAGGATTCTCGGGGGGGGGCACAGATACGCAGTATTTT
cdr3_length: 15; d_call: .; v_call: TRBV9; j_call: TRBJ2-3; clone_size: .; cdr3_aa: CASSVDKHGTDTQYF; cdr3_nt: TGTGCCAGCAGCGTAGATAAGCACGGCACAGATACGCAGTATTTT
cdr3_length: 15; d_call: TRBD2; v_call: TRBV20-1; j_call: TRBJ2-1; clone_size: many; cdr3_aa: CSASSGTLMGNEQFF; cdr3_nt: TGCAGTGCTAGTAGCGGGACTCTTATGGGGAATGAGCAGTTCTTC
cdr3_length: 13; d_call: .; v_call: TRBV20-1; j_call: TRBJ2-7; clone_size: .; cdr3_aa: CSAPQDRYYEQYF; cdr3_nt: TGCAGTGCCCCCCAGGACAGATACTACGAGCAGTACTTC
cdr3_length: 10; d_call: .; v_call: TRBV12-3/TRBV12-4; j_call: TRBJ1-1; clone_size: many; cdr3_aa: CASEGTEAFF; cdr3_nt: TGTGCCAGTGAGGGCACTGAAGCTTTCTTT
cdr3_length: 14; d_call: .; v_call: TRBV14; j_call: TRBJ2-7; clone_size: .; cdr3_aa: CASSQLERSYEQYF; cdr3_nt: TGTGCCAGCAGCCAACTCGAGAGAAGCTACGAGCAGTACTTC
cdr3_length: 13; d_call: TRBD1; v_call: TRBV6-1; j_call: TRBJ1-1; clone_size: many; cdr3_aa: CASRQGANTEAFF; cdr3_nt: TGTGCCAGCAGACAGGGGGCGAACACTGAAGCTTTCTTT
cdr3_length: 12; d_call: TRBD2; v_call: TRBV29-1; j_call: TRBJ2-3; clone_size: .; cdr3_aa: CSALGSGTTQYF; cdr3_nt: TGCAGCGCTTTGGGTAGCGGGACTACGCAGTATTTT
cdr3_length: 14; d_call: .; v_call: TRBV6-2/TRBV6-3; j_call: TRBJ2-1; clone_size: .; cdr3_aa: CASGPGFSYNEQFF; cdr3_nt: TGTGCCAGCGGTCCAGGTTTCTCCTACAATGAGCAGTTCTTC
cdr3_length: 12; d_call: .; v_call: TRBV20-1; j_call: TRBJ1-5; clone_size: many; cdr3_aa: CSARPTGGRWHF; cdr3_nt: TGCAGTGCTAGACCCACGGGGGGAAGATGGCATTTT
cdr3_length: 15; d_call: TRBD1; v_call: TRBV4-3; j_call: TRBJ2-7; clone_size: .; cdr3_aa: CASSLNRGTGYEQYF; cdr3_nt: TGCGCCAGCAGCCTTAACAGGGGGACAGGCTACGAGCAGTACTTC
cdr3_length: 14; d_call: TRBD1; v_call: TRBV20-1; j_call: TRBJ1-5; clone_size: .; cdr3_aa: CSARDRMRNQPQHF; cdr3_nt: TGCAGTGCCCGGGACAGGATGCGCAATCAGCCCCAGCATTTT
cdr3_length: 13; d_call: .; v_call: TRBV7-2; j_call: TRBJ1-2; clone_size: .; cdr3_aa: CATYSRGAYGYTF; cdr3_nt: TGTGCCACCTACTCTAGAGGTGCCTATGGCTACACCTTC
cdr3_length: 19; d_call: TRBD2; v_call: TRBV7-8; j_call: TRBJ2-1; clone_size: .; cdr3_aa: CASSLGAVTSGRSYNEQFF; cdr3_nt: TGTGCCAGCAGCTTAGGAGCCGTGACTAGCGGACGCTCCTACAATGAGCAGTTCTTC
cdr3_length: 15; d_call: TRBD2; v_call: TRBV12-3/TRBV12-4; j_call: TRBJ2-1; clone_size: few; cdr3_aa: CASRRSGGAFNEQFF; cdr3_nt: TGTGCCAGCAGACGCAGCGGGGGGGCCTTCAATGAGCAGTTCTTC
cdr3_length: 18; d_call: .; v_call: TRBV10-3; j_call: TRBJ2-5; clone_size: .; cdr3_aa: CAISERPQGSALRETQYF; cdr3_nt: TGTGCCATCAGTGAACGACCCCAGGGTTCGGCCCTTCGAGAGACCCAGTACTTC
cdr3_length: 16; d_call: .; v_call: TRBV5-1; j_call: TRBJ2-1; clone_size: .; cdr3_aa: CASSPGRGSPNNEQFF; cdr3_nt: TGCGCCAGCAGCCCCGGTCGCGGCTCGCCGAACAATGAGCAGTTCTTC
cdr3_length: 14; d_call: TRBD2; v_call: TRBV20-1; j_call: TRBJ2-1; clone_size: .; cdr3_aa: CSASSSGIVDEQFF; cdr3_nt: TGCAGTGCTAGTTCTAGCGGGATCGTGGATGAGCAGTTCTTC
cdr3_length: 14; d_call: .; v_call: TRBV4-3; j_call: TRBJ2-3; clone_size: few; cdr3_aa: CASSQDTSTDTQYF; cdr3_nt: TGCGCCAGCAGCCAAGATACTAGCACAGATACGCAGTATTTT
cdr3_length: 15; d_call: TRBD2; v_call: TRBV7-9; j_call: TRBJ2-5; clone_size: .; cdr3_aa: CASSLDRGGFETQYF; cdr3_nt: TGTGCCAGCAGCTTAGACCGGGGGGGCTTTGAGACCCAGTACTTC
cdr3_length: 15; d_call: TRBD1; v_call: TRBV5-1; j_call: TRBJ2-5; clone_size: many; cdr3_aa: CASSWGQGDQETQYF; cdr3_nt: TGCGCCAGCAGCTGGGGACAGGGTGACCAAGAGACCCAGTACTTC
cdr3_length: 14; d_call: TRBD2; v_call: TRBV29-1; j_call: TRBJ2-3; clone_size: many; cdr3_aa: CSVVGGSGTDTQYF; cdr3_nt: TGCAGCGTTGTAGGCGGGAGCGGCACAGATACGCAGTATTTT
cdr3_length: 16; d_call: .; v_call: TRBV18; j_call: TRBJ2-2; clone_size: .; cdr3_aa: CASSPSNRSYTGELFF; cdr3_nt: TGTGCCAGCTCACCAAGTAACAGAAGTTACACCGGGGAGCTGTTTTTT
cdr3_length: 14; d_call: TRBD2; v_call: TRBV29-1; j_call: TRBJ2-2; clone_size: many; cdr3_aa: CSVKPSGNTGELFF; cdr3_nt: TGCAGCGTTAAGCCTAGCGGTAACACCGGGGAGCTGTTTTTT
cdr3_length: 13; d_call: .; v_call: TRBV5-1; j_call: TRBJ1-1; clone_size: .; cdr3_aa: CASMERTYTEAFF; cdr3_nt: TGCGCCAGCATGGAGAGGACTTACACTGAAGCTTTCTTT
cdr3_length: 17; d_call: .; v_call: TRBV9; j_call: TRBJ1-3; clone_size: few; cdr3_aa: CASSVAPPTAAGNTIYF; cdr3_nt: TGTGCCAGCAGCGTAGCACCCCCTACGGCCGCTGGAAACACCATATATTTT
cdr3_length: 16; d_call: TRBD2; v_call: TRBV6-5; j_call: TRBJ2-7; clone_size: .; cdr3_aa: CASSYSGQRERYEQYF; cdr3_nt: TGTGCCAGCAGTTACTCGGGCCAGCGGGAGAGGTACGAGCAGTACTTC
cdr3_length: 17; d_call: TRBD2; v_call: TRBV12-3/TRBV12-4; j_call: TRBJ2-3; clone_size: many; cdr3_aa: CASSPGGLAGGGDTQYF; cdr3_nt: TGTGCCAGCAGTCCAGGGGGACTAGCGGGAGGCGGAGATACGCAGTATTTT
cdr3_length: 14; d_call: TRBD1; v_call: TRBV15; j_call: TRBJ1-2; clone_size: .; cdr3_aa: CATSSQQGSGGYTF; cdr3_nt: TGTGCCACCAGCAGCCAACAGGGGTCGGGTGGCTACACCTTC
cdr3_length: 15; d_call: .; v_call: TRBV5-1; j_call: TRBJ2-7; clone_size: .; cdr3_aa: CASSLQGTSSYEQYF; cdr3_nt: TGCGCCAGCAGCTTACAGGGAACGAGCTCCTACGAGCAGTACTTC
cdr3_length: 17; d_call: .; v_call: TRBV13; j_call: TRBJ2-2; clone_size: .; cdr3_aa: CASSSEGRDPNTGELFF; cdr3_nt: TGTGCCAGCAGCTCCGAGGGACGGGACCCAAACACCGGGGAGCTGTTTTTT
cdr3_length: 14; d_call: TRBD1; v_call: TRBV5-1; j_call: TRBJ2-2; clone_size: many; cdr3_aa: CASRGQANTGELFF; cdr3_nt: TGCGCCAGCAGGGGACAGGCGAACACCGGGGAGCTGTTTTTT
cdr3_length: 16; d_call: .; v_call: TRBV12-3/TRBV12-4; j_call: TRBJ1-5; clone_size: .; cdr3_aa: CASTSRRDGRNQPQHF; cdr3_nt: TGTGCCAGCACTTCTCGCCGGGACGGTCGCAATCAGCCCCAGCATTTT
cdr3_length: 16; d_call: .; v_call: TRBV7-9; j_call: TRBJ2-3; clone_size: once; cdr3_aa: CASSLGGPRPPDTQYF; cdr3_nt: TGTGCCAGCAGCTTAGGAGGTCCCCGCCCCCCAGATACGCAGTATTTT
cdr3_length: 15; d_call: .; v_call: TRBV4-1; j_call: TRBJ2-7; clone_size: .; cdr3_aa: CASSQGRSQAYEQYF; cdr3_nt: TGCGCCAGCAGCCAGGGCAGGTCCCAGGCCTACGAGCAGTACTTC
cdr3_length: 15; d_call: TRBD2; v_call: TRBV20-1; j_call: TRBJ2-5; clone_size: .; cdr3_aa: CSARQASGRGETQYF; cdr3_nt: TGCAGTGCTAGACAGGCTAGCGGGAGGGGCGAGACCCAGTACTTC
cdr3_length: 12; d_call: TRBD1; v_call: TRBV6-5; j_call: TRBJ1-3; clone_size: once; cdr3_aa: CASMTGTGTIYF; cdr3_nt: TGTGCCAGTATGACAGGGACCGGGACCATATATTTT
cdr3_length: 15; d_call: TRBD1; v_call: TRBV5-1; j_call: TRBJ2-5; clone_size: once; cdr3_aa: CASSLGSGQQETQYF; cdr3_nt: TGCGCCAGCAGCTTGGGTTCGGGACAGCAAGAGACCCAGTACTTC
cdr3_length: 18; d_call: .; v_call: TRBV20-1; j_call: TRBJ2-7; clone_size: many; cdr3_aa: CSASNRNYGSPRGYEQYF; cdr3_nt: TGCAGTGCTAGTAACCGAAATTACGGGTCCCCAAGGGGGTACGAGCAGTACTTC
cdr3_length: 15; d_call: .; v_call: TRBV7-9; j_call: TRBJ2-5; clone_size: .; cdr3_aa: CASSFTDRLQETQYF; cdr3_nt: TGTGCCAGCAGCTTTACGGACAGATTACAAGAGACCCAGTACTTC
cdr3_length: 13; d_call: .; v_call: TRBV4-3; j_call: TRBJ2-2; clone_size: many; cdr3_aa: CASSQIMFGELFF; cdr3_nt: TGCGCCAGCAGCCAAATTATGTTCGGGGAGCTGTTTTTT
cdr3_length: 15; d_call: .; v_call: TRBV29-1; j_call: TRBJ2-7; clone_size: .; cdr3_aa: CSVEVLRTPRYEQYF; cdr3_nt: TGCAGCGTTGAAGTTTTACGGACTCCACGCTACGAGCAGTACTTC
cdr3_length: 14; d_call: TRBD1; v_call: TRBV20-1; j_call: TRBJ2-7; clone_size: .; cdr3_aa: CSARDRHSSYEQYF; cdr3_nt: TGCAGTGCTAGGGACAGGCACAGCTCCTACGAGCAGTACTTC
cdr3_length: 14; d_call: TRBD2; v_call: TRBV28; j_call: TRBJ2-1; clone_size: .; cdr3_aa: CASTLSGRGDEQFF; cdr3_nt: TGTGCCAGCACACTCAGCGGGAGAGGCGATGAGCAGTTCTTC
cdr3_length: 13; d_call: TRBD1; v_call: TRBV18; j_call: TRBJ1-1; clone_size: .; cdr3_aa: CASSPVDRGPAFF; cdr3_nt: TGTGCCAGCTCACCAGTCGACAGGGGGCCGGCTTTCTTT
cdr3_length: 14; d_call: TRBD1; v_call: TRBV7-2; j_call: TRBJ1-1; clone_size: few; cdr3_aa: CASSLVRQGTEAFF; cdr3_nt: TGTGCCAGCAGCTTAGTCCGACAGGGGACTGAAGCTTTCTTT
cdr3_length: 16; d_call: .; v_call: TRBV28; j_call: TRBJ2-2; clone_size: .; cdr3_aa: CASRTTGGARPGELFF; cdr3_nt: TGTGCCAGCAGGACTACGGGGGGCGCAAGGCCCGGGGAGCTGTTTTTT
cdr3_length: 16; d_call: .; v_call: TRBV11-2; j_call: TRBJ1-1; clone_size: .; cdr3_aa: CASNILGAGVGTEAFF; cdr3_nt: TGTGCCAGCAACATACTTGGGGCAGGGGTAGGCACTGAAGCTTTCTTT
cdr3_length: 15; d_call: .; v_call: TRBV27; j_call: TRBJ2-3; clone_size: .; cdr3_aa: CASSLWDPTPDTQYF; cdr3_nt: TGTGCCAGCAGTTTATGGGACCCAACCCCAGATACGCAGTATTTT
cdr3_length: 14; d_call: .; v_call: TRBV7-6; j_call: TRBJ2-7; clone_size: few; cdr3_aa: CASSRLGALDEQYF; cdr3_nt: TGTGCCAGCAGCCGCTTGGGGGCCCTAGACGAGCAGTACTTC
cdr3_length: 14; d_call: .; v_call: TRBV7-3; j_call: TRBJ2-2; clone_size: .; cdr3_aa: CASSLSGGSGELFF; cdr3_nt: TGTGCCAGCAGCTTATCGGGCGGGTCCGGGGAGCTGTTTTTT
cdr3_length: 13; d_call: .; v_call: TRBV12-5; j_call: TRBJ2-1; clone_size: few; cdr3_aa: CASGSRLYNEQFF; cdr3_nt: TGTGCTAGTGGTTCTCGACTCTACAATGAGCAGTTCTTC
cdr3_length: 15; d_call: .; v_call: TRBV5-1; j_call: TRBJ2-2; clone_size: once; cdr3_aa: CASSTVAGKNGELFF; cdr3_nt: TGCGCCAGCAGCACCGTGGCAGGGAAAAACGGGGAGCTGTTTTTT
cdr3_length: 18; d_call: TRBD2; v_call: TRBV6-2/TRBV6-3; j_call: TRBJ2-3; clone_size: few; cdr3_aa: CASSYSKLAGGPTDTQYF; cdr3_nt: TGTGCCAGCAGTTACTCGAAACTTGCGGGAGGCCCCACAGATACGCAGTATTTT
cdr3_length: 16; d_call: TRBD1; v_call: TRBV5-5; j_call: TRBJ2-2; clone_size: .; cdr3_aa: CASSSKTGVDTGELFF; cdr3_nt: TGTGCCAGCAGCTCGAAGACAGGGGTAGACACCGGGGAGCTGTTTTTT